The rows below give T cell receptor beta chains drawn from one sample of a study of cytomegalovirus exposure and HLA in healthy donors. TCRdb's table, derived via immunoSEQ multiplex PCR, lists solely in-frame clones and lacks some. The sample data list about 150,000 clones. Specimen: PBMCs. The receptor set was obtained from a woman aged 45-65 years in good health and CMV-seronegative. CDR3s include the opening cysteine and the closing phenylalanine or tryptophan. The order of the fields is CDR3 protein, CDR3 DNA, D gene, J gene, V gene. A D gene is named only where the DNA matches it firmly.

cdr3_aa: CASHRGEHEQYF
cdr3_nt: TGTGCCAGTCACAGGGGAGAGCACGAGCAGTACTTC
d_call: TRBD1
j_call: TRBJ2-7
v_call: TRBV6-5

cdr3_aa: CASSSGGSSHGETQYF
cdr3_nt: TGTGCCAGCAGCTCCGGAGGGTCTTCGCATGGAGAGACCCAGTACTTC
d_call: -
j_call: TRBJ2-5
v_call: TRBV7-2

cdr3_aa: CASSQVGGKVEKLFF
cdr3_nt: TGCGCCAGCAGCCAAGTAGGCGGGAAGGTGGAAAAACTGTTTTTT
d_call: -
j_call: TRBJ1-4
v_call: TRBV4-1

cdr3_aa: CASRTPSSYNEQFF
cdr3_nt: TGTGCCAGCAGAACCCCGAGCTCCTACAATGAGCAGTTCTTC
d_call: -
j_call: TRBJ2-1
v_call: TRBV27

cdr3_aa: CASSFRTSGTDTQYF
cdr3_nt: TGTGCCAGCAGCTTCCGGACTAGCGGCACAGATACGCAGTATTTT
d_call: TRBD2
j_call: TRBJ2-3
v_call: TRBV7-2

cdr3_aa: CASSQEPGGGNQPQHF
cdr3_nt: TGCGCCAGCAGCCAAGAGCCCGGGGGTGGGAATCAGCCCCAGCATTTT
d_call: -
j_call: TRBJ1-5
v_call: TRBV4-1

cdr3_aa: CASSISGYGANVLTF
cdr3_nt: TGTGCCAGTAGTATATCAGGCTACGGGGCCAACGTCCTGACTTTC
d_call: -
j_call: TRBJ2-6
v_call: TRBV19

cdr3_aa: CASSLEGQGVYGYTF
cdr3_nt: TGCGCCAGCAGCTTGGAGGGACAGGGGGTCTATGGCTACACCTTC
d_call: TRBD1
j_call: TRBJ1-2
v_call: TRBV5-1

cdr3_aa: CASSYGTSYEQYF
cdr3_nt: TGTGCCAGCAGTTACGGCACCTCCTACGAGCAGTACTTC
d_call: -
j_call: TRBJ2-7
v_call: TRBV6-6

cdr3_aa: CASSLEVRVEETQYF
cdr3_nt: TGTGCCAGCAGCTTGGAAGTGCGGGTGGAGGAGACCCAGTACTTC
d_call: -
j_call: TRBJ2-5
v_call: TRBV5-6

cdr3_aa: CASSPGSYNEQFF
cdr3_nt: TGTGCCAGCAGCCCAGGGTCCTACAATGAGCAGTTCTTC
d_call: -
j_call: TRBJ2-1
v_call: TRBV28

cdr3_aa: CASSEAGGWHTEAFF
cdr3_nt: TGTGCCAGCTCCGAGGCGGGGGGATGGCACACTGAAGCTTTCTTT
d_call: -
j_call: TRBJ1-1
v_call: TRBV18

cdr3_aa: CASSSGLAQPQHF
cdr3_nt: TGTGCCAGCAGCTCGGGATTGGCTCAGCCCCAGCATTTT
d_call: -
j_call: TRBJ1-5
v_call: TRBV11-2

cdr3_aa: CASRTGVRGYTF
cdr3_nt: TGTGCCAGCAGGACAGGGGTTCGTGGCTACACCTTC
d_call: TRBD1
j_call: TRBJ1-2
v_call: TRBV28

cdr3_aa: CASSIQGSRPLSNQPQHF
cdr3_nt: TGTGCCAGTAGTATACAGGGGTCCCGTCCCCTTAGCAATCAGCCCCAGCATTTT
d_call: -
j_call: TRBJ1-5
v_call: TRBV19

cdr3_aa: CASERSYSNQPQHF
cdr3_nt: TGTGCCAGCGAGAGGAGCTATAGCAATCAGCCCCAGCATTTT
d_call: -
j_call: TRBJ1-5
v_call: TRBV6-1

cdr3_aa: CASSLVPSSGGDTQYF
cdr3_nt: TGCGCCAGCAGCTTGGTACCCTCTAGCGGGGGTGATACGCAGTATTTT
d_call: TRBD2
j_call: TRBJ2-3
v_call: TRBV5-1

cdr3_aa: CASRPTSGGSYNEQFF
cdr3_nt: TGTGCCAGCAGGCCTACTAGCGGGGGCTCCTACAATGAGCAGTTCTTC
d_call: TRBD2
j_call: TRBJ2-1
v_call: TRBV28

cdr3_aa: CASSMNRNYGYTF
cdr3_nt: TGTGCCAGTAGTATGAACAGGAACTATGGCTACACCTTC
d_call: -
j_call: TRBJ1-2
v_call: TRBV19

cdr3_aa: CASSFSGVDTEAFF
cdr3_nt: TGTGCCAGCAGTTTTTCAGGGGTGGACACTGAAGCTTTCTTT
d_call: -
j_call: TRBJ1-1
v_call: TRBV28

cdr3_aa: CASGDRGASYEQYF
cdr3_nt: TGTGCCAGCGGGGATAGGGGCGCTTCCTACGAGCAGTACTTC
d_call: -
j_call: TRBJ2-7
v_call: TRBV2

cdr3_aa: CASSGVRGRTEAFF
cdr3_nt: TGCGCCAGCAGTGGAGTCAGGGGGAGGACTGAAGCTTTCTTT
d_call: TRBD1
j_call: TRBJ1-1
v_call: TRBV10-2

cdr3_aa: CASSPQRGTDTQYF
cdr3_nt: TGTGCCAGCAGCCCCCAAAGAGGCACAGATACGCAGTATTTT
d_call: -
j_call: TRBJ2-3
v_call: TRBV7-2

cdr3_aa: CASSLTTSGRTGELFF
cdr3_nt: TGTGCCAGCAGCTTGACAACTAGCGGGAGAACCGGGGAGCTGTTTTTT
d_call: TRBD2
j_call: TRBJ2-2
v_call: TRBV7-8

cdr3_aa: CASSAGFGNQPQHF
cdr3_nt: TGTGCCAGCAGCGCAGGGTTTGGGAATCAGCCCCAGCATTTT
d_call: -
j_call: TRBJ1-5
v_call: TRBV28

cdr3_aa: CASSINRLASDGPNTGELFF
cdr3_nt: TGTGCCAGTAGTATAAATCGGCTAGCGTCTGACGGGCCTAACACCGGGGAGCTGTTTTTT
d_call: -
j_call: TRBJ2-2
v_call: TRBV19

cdr3_aa: CASSEGQGVGSPLHF
cdr3_nt: TGTGCCAGCAGCGAGGGACAGGGCGTGGGTTCACCCCTCCACTTT
d_call: TRBD1
j_call: TRBJ1-6
v_call: TRBV9

cdr3_aa: CASSYVGGGANEQFF
cdr3_nt: TGTGCCAGCAGTTACGTGGGCGGGGGGGCCAATGAGCAGTTCTTC
d_call: TRBD2
j_call: TRBJ2-1
v_call: TRBV6-5

cdr3_aa: CASSLGRRIRKTQYF
cdr3_nt: TGTGCCAGCAGCCTTGGGCGCAGAATAAGGAAGACCCAGTACTTC
d_call: -
j_call: TRBJ2-5
v_call: TRBV28

cdr3_aa: CASSPLPGQIAFF
cdr3_nt: TGTGCCAGCAGCCCGTTACCGGGACAGATAGCTTTCTTT
d_call: TRBD1
j_call: TRBJ1-1
v_call: TRBV7-2

cdr3_aa: CAWDRGGFHSGNTIYF
cdr3_nt: TGTGCCTGGGACCGAGGGGGCTTCCACTCTGGAAACACCATATATTTT
d_call: TRBD1
j_call: TRBJ1-3
v_call: TRBV30

cdr3_aa: CASSSSSREGETQYF
cdr3_nt: TGTGCCAGCAGCTCCTCTTCCCGGGAGGGAGAGACCCAGTACTTC
d_call: TRBD2
j_call: TRBJ2-5
v_call: TRBV7-6

cdr3_aa: CASSARHSYNSPLHF
cdr3_nt: TGTGCCAGCAGCGCCCGACATTCCTATAATTCACCCCTCCACTTT
d_call: -
j_call: TRBJ1-6
v_call: TRBV9

cdr3_aa: CASSFTGLLGYEQYF
cdr3_nt: TGTGCCAGCAGCTTCACAGGTCTTCTCGGTTACGAGCAGTACTTC
d_call: -
j_call: TRBJ2-7
v_call: TRBV7-8

cdr3_aa: CASSRPSSGSYEQYF
cdr3_nt: TGTGCCAGCAGTCGCCCTAGCAGCGGCTCCTACGAGCAGTACTTC
d_call: -
j_call: TRBJ2-7
v_call: TRBV28

cdr3_aa: CASSPNLGTRNTEAFF
cdr3_nt: TGTGCCAGCAGCCCCAATTTAGGGACACGGAACACTGAAGCTTTCTTT
d_call: -
j_call: TRBJ1-1
v_call: TRBV4-2

cdr3_aa: CASSFRGRLQETQYF
cdr3_nt: TGTGCCAGCAGTTTCAGGGGGCGGCTCCAAGAGACCCAGTACTTC
d_call: TRBD1
j_call: TRBJ2-5
v_call: TRBV28

cdr3_aa: CASTRDRGLAGELFF
cdr3_nt: TGTGCCAGCACCCGCGACAGGGGATTGGCCGGGGAGCTGTTTTTT
d_call: TRBD1
j_call: TRBJ2-2
v_call: TRBV7-2

cdr3_aa: CASSSLSSGNTIYF
cdr3_nt: TGTGCCAGCAGCTCGTTGAGCTCTGGAAACACCATATATTTT
d_call: -
j_call: TRBJ1-3
v_call: TRBV9

cdr3_aa: CASSFLSGRAVETQYF
cdr3_nt: TGTGCCAGCAGTTTCCTTAGCGGGAGGGCCGTGGAGACCCAGTACTTC
d_call: TRBD2
j_call: TRBJ2-5
v_call: TRBV28

cdr3_aa: CASSSGQGAYGYTF
cdr3_nt: TGTGCCAGCAGCTCGGGACAGGGGGCATATGGCTACACCTTC
d_call: TRBD1
j_call: TRBJ1-2
v_call: TRBV7-6

cdr3_aa: CASSPLKLRISSGNTIYF
cdr3_nt: TGTGCCAGCTCACCTTTGAAGCTCAGGATTAGCTCTGGAAACACCATATATTTT
d_call: -
j_call: TRBJ1-3
v_call: TRBV18

cdr3_aa: CASSSDRRTDTQYF
cdr3_nt: TGTGCCAGCAGCTCCGACAGGCGCACAGATACGCAGTATTTT
d_call: -
j_call: TRBJ2-3
v_call: TRBV28

cdr3_aa: CASSLAGGGDTQYF
cdr3_nt: TGCGCCAGCAGCTTGGCTGGGGGGGGAGATACGCAGTATTTT
d_call: TRBD2
j_call: TRBJ2-3
v_call: TRBV5-1

cdr3_aa: CASSRPGEYGYTF
cdr3_nt: TGTGCCAGCAGCCGCCCAGGGGAATATGGCTACACCTTC
d_call: -
j_call: TRBJ1-2
v_call: TRBV4-2

cdr3_aa: CASAGGRIHADTQYF
cdr3_nt: TGTGCCAGCGCGGGGGGGAGGATTCACGCAGATACGCAGTATTTT
d_call: TRBD2
j_call: TRBJ2-3
v_call: TRBV7-2

cdr3_aa: CASSRDRVNYGYTF
cdr3_nt: TGTGCCAGTAGTAGGGACAGGGTGAACTATGGCTACACCTTC
d_call: TRBD1
j_call: TRBJ1-2
v_call: TRBV19

cdr3_aa: CAGRTGGNTGELFF
cdr3_nt: TGCGCCGGGAGGACAGGAGGGAACACCGGGGAGCTGTTTTTT
d_call: -
j_call: TRBJ2-2
v_call: TRBV5-1

cdr3_aa: CASSPGSPYEQYF
cdr3_nt: TGTGCCAGCAGTCCAGGTTCCCCCTACGAGCAGTACTTC
d_call: -
j_call: TRBJ2-7
v_call: TRBV2

cdr3_aa: CASTNPGQGAGDEQYF
cdr3_nt: TGTGCCAGCACCAACCCCGGACAGGGGGCCGGAGACGAGCAGTACTTC
d_call: TRBD1
j_call: TRBJ2-7
v_call: TRBV7-9

cdr3_aa: CASSGQGVGQPQHF
cdr3_nt: TGTGCCAGCAGCGGACAGGGTGTGGGTCAGCCCCAGCATTTT
d_call: TRBD1
j_call: TRBJ1-5
v_call: TRBV9

cdr3_aa: CASSLVLAGIDTQYF
cdr3_nt: TGTGCCAGCAGCTTGGTCCTAGCGGGAATAGATACGCAGTATTTT
d_call: TRBD2
j_call: TRBJ2-3
v_call: TRBV5-8

cdr3_aa: CASSAWALLGDTQYF
cdr3_nt: TGTGCCAGCAGCGCTTGGGCCCTGTTGGGAGATACGCAGTATTTT
d_call: -
j_call: TRBJ2-3
v_call: TRBV5-4

cdr3_aa: CASSPNGGGSGYTF
cdr3_nt: TGTGCCAGCAGCCCGAACGGGGGCGGGAGTGGCTACACCTTC
d_call: -
j_call: TRBJ1-2
v_call: TRBV27